Many counts were recorded for the clone carrying this T cell receptor (beta chain). Its antigen is currently unknown. Germline values: CDR1 LNHNV, CDR2 YYDKDF (reference sequence). The CDR3 has 14 residues. V shed 2 bases and J shed 4 bases, with 10 bases lying between them. Researchers tagged individual cDNA molecules with unique molecular identifiers. TCRdb reanalysed the 5' RACE reads using MiXCR and keeps one entry per CDR3 protein. The sample lists over 60,000 distinct CDR3 sequences; 10% were seen once. The data are from a study of early T cells in non-severe SARS-CoV-2 infection. About the study: Chains were not paired, and sequencing was done on bulk RNA from unsorted whole blood.

Study-level points and caveats: Private and CD4 specificities were missed by VDJdb matching, which favored anti-spike CD8 responses.

The origin of this receptor is an adult who was a healthcare worker with PCR-confirmed SARS-CoV-2 infection or an uninfected control (not recorded which). The rearrangement joins TRBV15 to TRBJ2-3; D is possibly TRBD1 (5 bases). Sequences were derived from whole blood, sampled at baseline. CDR3 residues: CATSRHRTSDTQYF. CDR3 bases: TGTGCCACCAGCAGACACAGGACCTCAGATACGCAGTATTTT.